Listed here is a single TCR beta chain. For each CDR3 protein, TCRdb gives one entry from its re-call of the 5' RACE reads, without DNA. Its clone listing holds 250,000 to 300,000 distinct CDR3 sequences. The CDR3 contains 15 residues. Germline values: CDR1 MGHRA, CDR2 YSYEKL. The data stem from a study of T cells expressing NK-cell markers. This clonotype originated in a woman between 18 and 70 years old in good health. Material for sequencing was blood T cells: a sorted CD56 or NKG2C T cell subset, CD4+ or CD8+ T cells, or bulk PBMC T cells (not recorded which). The chain links TRBV4-1 to TRBJ1-2; TCRdb gives TRBD1 as the D gene, but with no DNA this cannot be confirmed. CDR3 sequence reads: CASSQPTGNAYGYTF.